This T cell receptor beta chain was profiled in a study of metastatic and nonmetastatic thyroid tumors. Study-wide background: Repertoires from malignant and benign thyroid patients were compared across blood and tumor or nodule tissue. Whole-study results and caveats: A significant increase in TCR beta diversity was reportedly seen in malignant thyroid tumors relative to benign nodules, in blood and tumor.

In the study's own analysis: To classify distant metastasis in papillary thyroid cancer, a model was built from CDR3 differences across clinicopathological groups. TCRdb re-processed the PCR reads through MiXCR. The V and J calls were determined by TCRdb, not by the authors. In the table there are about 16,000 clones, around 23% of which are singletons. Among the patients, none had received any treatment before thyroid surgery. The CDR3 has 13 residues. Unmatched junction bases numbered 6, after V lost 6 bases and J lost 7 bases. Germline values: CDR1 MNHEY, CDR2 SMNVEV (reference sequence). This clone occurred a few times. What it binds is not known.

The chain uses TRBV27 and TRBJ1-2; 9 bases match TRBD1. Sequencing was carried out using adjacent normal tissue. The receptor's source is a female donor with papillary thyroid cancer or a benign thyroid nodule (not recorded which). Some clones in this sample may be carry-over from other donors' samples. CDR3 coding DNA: TGTGCCAGCAGGGTAACAGGGGGCTTTGGCTACACCTTC. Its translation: CASRVTGGFGYTF.